This is a list of T cell receptor beta chains from one sample in a study of shared clonotypes between healthy human individuals. The table came from immunoSEQ multiplex PCR; TCRdb's copy has only in-frame clones and leaves some out. The table shows under 600,000 clones, with about 80% occurring only once. Sequencing was carried out using PBMCs. The receptors here all came from a middle-aged woman in good health. Some clones in this sample may be carry-over from other donors' samples. Each CDR3 is given with its conserved first and last residue. The order of the fields is clone size, V gene, J gene, D gene, CDR3 protein, CDR3 DNA. D genes are given only for firm matches. Size tells how often a clone was seen (once, few, many) or the class of an expanded clone, and some rows leave it out.

clone size: NA
V gene: TRBV9
J gene: TRBJ2-2
D gene: TRBD2
CDR3 protein: CASSVVTSDVTGELFF
CDR3 DNA: TGTGCCAGCAGCGTAGTCACTAGCGACGTCACCGGGGAGCTGTTTTTT

clone size: few
V gene: TRBV5-6
J gene: TRBJ2-7
D gene: NA
CDR3 protein: CASSLGFYGQGPYEQYF
CDR3 DNA: TGTGCCAGCAGCTTGGGCTTCTATGGGCAGGGACCCTACGAGCAGTACTTC

clone size: NA
V gene: TRBV5-1
J gene: TRBJ2-7
D gene: TRBD2
CDR3 protein: CASSFSSGSSEVDF
CDR3 DNA: TGCGCCAGCAGCTTTTCTAGCGGGAGTTCCGAGGTGGACTTC

clone size: NA
V gene: TRBV7-8
J gene: TRBJ1-2
D gene: TRBD1
CDR3 protein: CASSLAGQGDYGYTF
CDR3 DNA: TGTGCCAGCAGCTTAGCGGGACAGGGGGACTATGGCTACACCTTC

clone size: NA
V gene: TRBV28
J gene: TRBJ1-2
D gene: NA
CDR3 protein: CASNLGGNYGYTF
CDR3 DNA: TGTGCCAGCAACCTGGGGGGGAACTATGGCTACACCTTC

clone size: few
V gene: TRBV27
J gene: TRBJ2-2
D gene: TRBD2
CDR3 protein: CASSSLAGLLTGELFF
CDR3 DNA: TGTGCCAGCAGTTCCCTGGCGGGACTACTTACCGGGGAGCTGTTTTTT

clone size: NA
V gene: TRBV5-1
J gene: TRBJ2-1
D gene: TRBD1
CDR3 protein: CASSPRDRADEQFF
CDR3 DNA: TGCGCCAGCAGCCCGAGGGACAGGGCCGATGAGCAGTTCTTC

clone size: NA
V gene: TRBV27
J gene: TRBJ2-5
D gene: TRBD2
CDR3 protein: CASSSRLAGVESRKETQYF
CDR3 DNA: TGTGCCAGCAGTTCTCGACTAGCGGGAGTAGAAAGTAGAAAAGAGACCCAGTACTTC

clone size: NA
V gene: TRBV6-5
J gene: TRBJ2-1
D gene: NA
CDR3 protein: CASTLDHTYNEQFF
CDR3 DNA: TGTGCCAGCACGTTGGATCACACCTACAATGAGCAGTTCTTC

clone size: NA
V gene: TRBV19
J gene: TRBJ2-2
D gene: TRBD1
CDR3 protein: CASSDRGTGELFF
CDR3 DNA: TGTGCCAGTAGCGACAGGGGGACCGGGGAGCTGTTTTTT

clone size: NA
V gene: TRBV10-2
J gene: TRBJ1-1
D gene: NA
CDR3 protein: CASSDTGSPEAFF
CDR3 DNA: TGCGCCAGCAGTGACACAGGAAGCCCTGAAGCTTTCTTT

clone size: NA
V gene: TRBV18
J gene: TRBJ1-3
D gene: TRBD1
CDR3 protein: CASSPGQGSGNTIYF
CDR3 DNA: TGTGCCAGCTCACCCGGACAGGGCTCTGGAAACACCATATATTTT

clone size: NA
V gene: TRBV20-1
J gene: TRBJ1-1
D gene: TRBD1
CDR3 protein: CSAFGQAAFF
CDR3 DNA: TGCAGTGCTTTTGGACAGGCGGCTTTCTTT